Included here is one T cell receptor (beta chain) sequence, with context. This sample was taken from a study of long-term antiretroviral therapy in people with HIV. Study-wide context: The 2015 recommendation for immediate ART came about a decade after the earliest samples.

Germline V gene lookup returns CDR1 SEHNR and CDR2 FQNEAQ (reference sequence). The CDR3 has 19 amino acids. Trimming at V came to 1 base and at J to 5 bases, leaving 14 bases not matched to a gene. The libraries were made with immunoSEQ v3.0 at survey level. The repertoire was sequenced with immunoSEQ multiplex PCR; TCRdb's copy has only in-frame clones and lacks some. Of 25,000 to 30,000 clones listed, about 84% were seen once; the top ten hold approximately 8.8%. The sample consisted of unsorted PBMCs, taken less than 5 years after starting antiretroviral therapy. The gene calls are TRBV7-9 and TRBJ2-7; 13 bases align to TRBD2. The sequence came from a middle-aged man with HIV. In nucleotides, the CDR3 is TGTGCCAGCAGCTTAGGATTTGGGACACCAGGACTAGCGGGAGACGAGCAGTACTTC. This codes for CASSLGFGTPGLAGDEQYF.